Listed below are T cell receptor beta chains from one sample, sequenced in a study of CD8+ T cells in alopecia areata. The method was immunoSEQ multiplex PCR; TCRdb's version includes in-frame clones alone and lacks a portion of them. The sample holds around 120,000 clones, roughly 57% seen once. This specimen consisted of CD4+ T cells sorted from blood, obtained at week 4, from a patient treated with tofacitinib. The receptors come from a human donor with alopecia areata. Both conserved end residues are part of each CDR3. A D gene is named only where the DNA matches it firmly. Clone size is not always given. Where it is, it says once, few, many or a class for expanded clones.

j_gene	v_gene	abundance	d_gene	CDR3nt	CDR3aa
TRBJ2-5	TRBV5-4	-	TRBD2	TGTGCCAGCAGCTTGGGACTAGCGGGGGGGACAGAGACCCAGTACTTC	CASSLGLAGGTETQYF
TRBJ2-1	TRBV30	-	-	TGTGCCTGGAGTGTCGGCTCCAGCTCCTACAATGAGCAGTTCTTC	CAWSVGSSSYNEQFF
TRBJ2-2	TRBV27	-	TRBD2	TGTGCCAGCAGTCCCTGGACTAGCCCGAACACCGGGGAGCTGTTTTTT	CASSPWTSPNTGELFF
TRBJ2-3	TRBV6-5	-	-	TGTGCCAGCAGTTACGTATCAACAGATACGCAGTATTTT	CASSYVSTDTQYF
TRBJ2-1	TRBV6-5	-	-	TGTGCCAGCAGTACAGGGAGAGAGCAGTTCTTC	CASSTGREQFF
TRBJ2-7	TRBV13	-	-	TGTGCCAGCAGCGAAACCGACAGCTACGAGCAGTACTTC	CASSETDSYEQYF
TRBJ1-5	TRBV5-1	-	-	TGCGCCAGCAGCACAACAGGGATAAATCAGCCCCAGCATTTT	CASSTTGINQPQHF
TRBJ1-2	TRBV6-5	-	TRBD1	TGTGCCAGCAGTCGGACAGGGGGCGGCTACACCTTC	CASSRTGGGYTF
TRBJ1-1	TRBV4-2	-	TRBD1	TGTGCCAGCAGCCAGCGGACAGGGGGGAACACTGAAGCTTTCTTT	CASSQRTGGNTEAFF
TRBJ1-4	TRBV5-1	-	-	TGCGCCAGCAGCTCAGGAGCCGCAACTAATGAAAGACTGTTTTTT	CASSSGAATNERLFF
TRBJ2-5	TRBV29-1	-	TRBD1	TGCAGCGTTTACAGGGGGCGAGAGACCCAGTACTTC	CSVYRGRETQYF
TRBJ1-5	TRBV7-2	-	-	TGTGCCAGCAGCCCAGGGGATAGCAATCAGCCCCAGCATTTT	CASSPGDSNQPQHF
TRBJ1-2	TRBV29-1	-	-	TGCAGCGTCCCCGGGGCCAACTATGGCTACACCTTC	CSVPGANYGYTF
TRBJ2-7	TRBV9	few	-	TGTGCCAGCAGCGTAGGGACAGTCCACGAGCAGTACTTC	CASSVGTVHEQYF
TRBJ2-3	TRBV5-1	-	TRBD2	TGCGCCAGCAGCTCAGGACTAGCGGGTCCCGCGGATACGCAGTATTTT	CASSSGLAGPADTQYF
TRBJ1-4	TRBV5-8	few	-	TGTGCCAGCAGCCACGGGGAGTCGGGGGAAAAACTGTTTTTT	CASSHGESGEKLFF
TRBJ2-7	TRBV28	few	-	TGTGCCAGCAGCAAGCACGAGCAGTACTTC	CASSKHEQYF
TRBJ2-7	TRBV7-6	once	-	TGTGCCAGCAGCCTCCCGGTGGGGCCCTCCTACGAGCAGTACTTC	CASSLPVGPSYEQYF
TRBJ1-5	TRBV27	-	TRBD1	TGTGCCAGCAGGTTACAGGGGGCTCGCAATCAGCCCCAGCATTTT	CASRLQGARNQPQHF
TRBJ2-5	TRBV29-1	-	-	TGCAGCGTTGACGGAAGCGGCGGACAGACCCAGTACTTC	CSVDGSGGQTQYF
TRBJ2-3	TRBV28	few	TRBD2	TGTGCCAGCGGAGGGTTGCCAGCGGGAGGGAGGACAGATACGCAGTATTTT	CASGGLPAGGRTDTQYF
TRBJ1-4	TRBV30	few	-	TGTGCCTGGAAAGGGGACCAAGCTAATGAAAAACTGTTTTTT	CAWKGDQANEKLFF
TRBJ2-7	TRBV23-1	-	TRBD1	TGCGCCAGCAGTCAATCACCGACAGGGACCTACGAGCAGTACTTC	CASSQSPTGTYEQYF
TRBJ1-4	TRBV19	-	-	TGTGCCAGTAGTGGACGTAACAGGGATGAAAAACTGTTTTTT	CASSGRNRDEKLFF
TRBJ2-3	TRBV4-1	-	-	TGCGCCAGCAGCCAAGATTTCCCGTCTCCCCCAGATACGCAGTATTTT	CASSQDFPSPPDTQYF
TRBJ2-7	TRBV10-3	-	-	TGTGCCATCAGTGAGTCGCAGGTAGTCTCCTACGAGCAGTACTTC	CAISESQVVSYEQYF
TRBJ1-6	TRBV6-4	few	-	TGTGCCAGCAGAGATTCTTCCTATAATTCACCCCTCCACTTT	CASRDSSYNSPLHF
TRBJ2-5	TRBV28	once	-	TGTGCCAGCAGTACAAGGATGGGGGGCAGGGGAGAGACCCAGTACTTC	CASSTRMGGRGETQYF
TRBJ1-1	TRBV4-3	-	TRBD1	TGCGCCAGCAGTAATGGACAGGGGGTAGACACTGAAGCTTTCTTT	CASSNGQGVDTEAFF
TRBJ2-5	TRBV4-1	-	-	TGCGCCAGCAGCCAGGAAGTAGCTCCGGAGACCCAGTACTTC	CASSQEVAPETQYF
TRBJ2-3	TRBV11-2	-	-	TGTGCCAGCAGCTTAGAGCTCCCAGATACGCAGTATTTT	CASSLELPDTQYF
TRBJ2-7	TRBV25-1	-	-	TGTGCCAGCAGTGAATACGGTATCACCTACGAGCAGTACTTC	CASSEYGITYEQYF
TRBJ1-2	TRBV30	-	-	TGTGCCTGGAGTGGGGGGGATGCTCTCTATGGCTACACCTTC	CAWSGGDALYGYTF